This T cell receptor beta chain came from a study of cytomegalovirus exposure and HLA in healthy donors. Looked up from germline, CDR1 is SGHAT and CDR2 is FQNNGV. This CDR3 contains 15 residues. Trimming cost V 5 bases and J 1 base, with 15 bases left between them. A multiplex PCR was run with 60 Vbeta primers and 13 Jbeta primers. Produced via immunoSEQ multiplex PCR; TCRdb's table is partial and in-frame only. The ten most abundant clones cover approximately 4.2% of a sample with around 74,000 clones. The chain uses TRBV11-2 and TRBJ2-7, with D perhaps matching TRBD1 (5 bases). The specimen sequenced was PBMCs. The origin of this receptor is a man aged 25 to 45 in good health and CMV-seronegative. CDR3 coding DNA: TGTGCCAGCAGCCCCCAGGGTATGGGGTCCTACGAGCAGTACTTC. Its translation: CASSPQGMGSYEQYF.